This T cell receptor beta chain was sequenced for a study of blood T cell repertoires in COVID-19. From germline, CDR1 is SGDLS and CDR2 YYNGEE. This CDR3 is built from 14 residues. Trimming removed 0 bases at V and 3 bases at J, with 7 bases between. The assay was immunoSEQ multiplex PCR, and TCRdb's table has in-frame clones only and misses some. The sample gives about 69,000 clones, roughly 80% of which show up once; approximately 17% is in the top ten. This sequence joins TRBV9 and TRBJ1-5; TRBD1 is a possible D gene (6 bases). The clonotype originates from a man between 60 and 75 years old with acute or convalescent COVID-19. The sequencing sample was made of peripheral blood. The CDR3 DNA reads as TGTGCCAGCAGCGTAGGGGGGCCCAATCAGCCCCAGCATTTT. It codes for CASSVGGPNQPQHF.